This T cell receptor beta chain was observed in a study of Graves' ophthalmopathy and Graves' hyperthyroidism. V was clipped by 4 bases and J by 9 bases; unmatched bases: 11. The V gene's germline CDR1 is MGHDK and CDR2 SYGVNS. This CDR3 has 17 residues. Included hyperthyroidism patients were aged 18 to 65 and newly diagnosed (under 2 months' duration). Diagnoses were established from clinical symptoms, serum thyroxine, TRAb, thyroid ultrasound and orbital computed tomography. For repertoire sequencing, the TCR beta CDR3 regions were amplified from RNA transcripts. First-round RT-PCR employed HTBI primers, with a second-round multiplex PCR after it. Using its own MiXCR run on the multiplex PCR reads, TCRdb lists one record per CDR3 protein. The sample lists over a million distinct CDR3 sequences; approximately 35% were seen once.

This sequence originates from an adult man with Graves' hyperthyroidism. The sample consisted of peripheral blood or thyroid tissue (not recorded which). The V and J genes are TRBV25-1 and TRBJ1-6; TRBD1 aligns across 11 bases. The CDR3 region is CASSALGQGAGVSPLHF. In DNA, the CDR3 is TGTGCCAGCAGTGCCCTTGGACAGGGGGCGGGAGTTTCACCCCTCCACTTT.